This T cell receptor (beta chain) was recovered during a study of identical twins. Overall study findings and caveats: Whereas memory repertoires showed no such difference, abundant cord blood beta clonotypes carried fewer insertions.

Worth noting for this clonotype: The target antigen is unknown.

There are 14 residues in the CDR3. Germline CDR1 reads SNHLY; CDR2 reads FYNNEI. Between the trimmed V and J ends, which lost 6 bases and 2 bases, there was a span of 14 bases. TCRdb fed the 5' RACE reads into MiXCR, producing one record per CDR3 protein. This sample yields hundreds of thousands of distinct CDR3 sequences, of which 21% are seen a single time; 4.3% belongs to the top ten. These data are also associated with another study on T cells expressing NK-cell markers. That paper notes: It was sorted CD3+CD56-NKG2C+, CD3+CD56+NKG2C- and CD3+CD56+NKG2C+ T cells that provided the TCR beta repertoires. Sequencing covered eight donors, seven HCMV-seropositive and one seronegative. In 5 to 7 donors, dominant NKG2C+ clonotypes were about 1.0-7.5% of CD8+ T cells.

The sequence was collected from a woman aged 18 to 35 in good health. The V call is TRBV2, the J call TRBJ2-7; the D gene is possibly TRBD1 (6 bases). The source material was PBMCs. The CDR3, as DNA: TGTGCCAGCAGATACCGGGACAACACCTACGAGCAGTACTTC. Translated: CASRYRDNTYEQYF.